This T cell receptor beta chain was found in a study of cytomegalovirus exposure and HLA in healthy donors. Findings and caveats of the study: The study listed 150 to 200 cytomegalovirus-associated TCR beta chains. A reported reduction in N-insertions relative to the 666-donor mean was seen in an Asian-associated ancestry cluster in a later analysis. Being productive about 87% or about 30% of the time was typical of most TCR beta V segments in an earlier analysis.

As concerns this clone: Its antigen is undetermined.

J gave up 9 bases and V 3 bases, and 14 bases lay outside the gene matches. The CDR3 contains 15 residues. Germline CDR1 and CDR2: SGHTA and FQGNSA. Both 60 Vbeta primers and 13 Jbeta primers went into the PCR. Generated by immunoSEQ multiplex PCR, the TCRdb table keeps only in-frame clones and is missing some. In the table there are approximately 120,000 clones, about 81% of which are singletons. The V and J genes are TRBV7-2 and TRBJ2-7; 7 nucleotides agree with TRBD2. This receptor was identified in a woman aged 25-40 years in good health and CMV-seronegative. Sample: PBMCs. CDR3 region: CASSFNTGGETGQYF. The CDR3 nucleotides are TGTGCCAGCAGCTTTAATACGGGGGGAGAGACTGGGCAGTACTTC.